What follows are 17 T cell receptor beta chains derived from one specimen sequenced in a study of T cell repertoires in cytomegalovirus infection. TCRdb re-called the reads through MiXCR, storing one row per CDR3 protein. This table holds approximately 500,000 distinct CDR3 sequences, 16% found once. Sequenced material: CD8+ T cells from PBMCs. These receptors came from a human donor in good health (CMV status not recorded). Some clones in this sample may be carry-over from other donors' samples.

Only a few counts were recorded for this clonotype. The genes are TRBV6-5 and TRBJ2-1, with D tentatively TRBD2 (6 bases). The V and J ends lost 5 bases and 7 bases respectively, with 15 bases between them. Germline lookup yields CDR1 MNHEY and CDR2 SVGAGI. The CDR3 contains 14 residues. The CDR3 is CASSPIRLENEQFF. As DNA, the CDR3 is TGTGCCAGCAGTCCCATAAGACTAGAGAATGAGCAGTTCTTC.

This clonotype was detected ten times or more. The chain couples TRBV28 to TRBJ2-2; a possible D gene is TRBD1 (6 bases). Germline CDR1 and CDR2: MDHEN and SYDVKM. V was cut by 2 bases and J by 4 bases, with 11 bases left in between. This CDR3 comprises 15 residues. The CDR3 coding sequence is TGTGCCAGCAGTTTAACGGGACACCCCACCGGGGAGCTGTTTTTT. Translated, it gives CASSLTGHPTGELFF.

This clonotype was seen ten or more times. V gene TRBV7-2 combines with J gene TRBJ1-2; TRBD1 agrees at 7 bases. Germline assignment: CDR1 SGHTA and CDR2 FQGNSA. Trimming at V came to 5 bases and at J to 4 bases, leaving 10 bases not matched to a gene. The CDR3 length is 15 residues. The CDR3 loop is CASSRTTGNGYGYTF. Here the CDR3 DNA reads TGTGCCAGCAGCAGAACGACAGGGAATGGCTATGGCTACACCTTC.

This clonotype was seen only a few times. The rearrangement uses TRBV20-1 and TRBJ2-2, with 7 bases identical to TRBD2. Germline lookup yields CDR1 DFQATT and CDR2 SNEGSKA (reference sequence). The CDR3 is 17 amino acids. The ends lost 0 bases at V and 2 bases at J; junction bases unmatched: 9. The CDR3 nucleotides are TGCAGTGCTAGAGATCCCTCACCGGGACTAAACACCGGGGAGCTGTTTTTT. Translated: CSARDPSPGLNTGELFF.

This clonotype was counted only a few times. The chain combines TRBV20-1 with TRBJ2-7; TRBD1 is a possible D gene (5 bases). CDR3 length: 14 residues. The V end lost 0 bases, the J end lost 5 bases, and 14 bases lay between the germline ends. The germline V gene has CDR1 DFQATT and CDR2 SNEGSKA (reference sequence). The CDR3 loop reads CSARDYQGSNEQYF. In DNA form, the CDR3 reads TGCAGTGCTAGAGATTATCAGGGATCTAACGAGCAGTACTTC.

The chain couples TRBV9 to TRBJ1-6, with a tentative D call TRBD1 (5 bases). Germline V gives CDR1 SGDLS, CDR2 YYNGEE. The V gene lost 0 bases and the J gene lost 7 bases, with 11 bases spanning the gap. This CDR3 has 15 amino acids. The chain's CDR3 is CASSVEGTINSPLHF. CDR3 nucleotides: TGTGCCAGCAGCGTAGAGGGGACTATAAATTCACCCCTCCACTTT.

CDR3 coding DNA: TGTGCCAGCAGTGATCGGAAATCCAATCAGCCCCAGCATTTT. This encodes CASSDRKSNQPQHF. The chain joins TRBV2 to TRBJ1-5, with D unclear. CDR1 and CDR2 (germline): SNHLY, FYNNEI. V lost 3 bases and J 3 bases, leaving 9 bases between the germline ends. This CDR3 is built from 14 residues.

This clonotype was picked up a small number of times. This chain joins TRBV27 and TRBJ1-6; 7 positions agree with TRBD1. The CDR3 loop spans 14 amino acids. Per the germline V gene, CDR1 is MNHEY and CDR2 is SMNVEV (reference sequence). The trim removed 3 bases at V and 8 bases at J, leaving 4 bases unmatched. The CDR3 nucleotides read TGTGCCAGCAGTTTTCCAGGGGGGGATTCACCCCTCCACTTT. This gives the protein CASSFPGGDSPLHF.

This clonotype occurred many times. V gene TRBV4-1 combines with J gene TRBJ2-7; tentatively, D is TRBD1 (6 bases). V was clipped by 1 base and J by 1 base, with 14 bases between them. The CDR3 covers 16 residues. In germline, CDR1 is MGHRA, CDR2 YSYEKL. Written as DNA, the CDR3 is TGCGCCAGCAGCCAAGGATACATGGACAGATCCTACGAGCAGTACTTC. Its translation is CASSQGYMDRSYEQYF.

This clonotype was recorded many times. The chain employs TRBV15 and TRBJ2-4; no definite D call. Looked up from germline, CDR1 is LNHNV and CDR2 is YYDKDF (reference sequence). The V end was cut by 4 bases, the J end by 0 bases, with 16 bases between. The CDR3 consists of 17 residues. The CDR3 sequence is CATSTPDGSLAKNIQYF. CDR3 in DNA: TGTGCCACCAGCACCCCTGACGGATCTCTAGCCAAAAACATTCAGTACTTC.

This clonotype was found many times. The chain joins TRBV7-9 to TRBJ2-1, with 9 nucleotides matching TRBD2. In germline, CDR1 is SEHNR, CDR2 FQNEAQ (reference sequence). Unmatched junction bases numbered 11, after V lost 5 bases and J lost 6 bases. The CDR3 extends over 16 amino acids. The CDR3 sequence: CASSPPLGGRANEQFF. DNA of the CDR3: TGTGCCAGCAGCCCCCCCTTGGGCGGGAGGGCCAATGAGCAGTTCTTC. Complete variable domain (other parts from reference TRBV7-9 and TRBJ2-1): DTGVSQNPRHKITKRGQNVTFRCDPISEHNRLYWYRQTLGQGPEFLTYFQNEAQLEKSRLLSDRFSAERPKGSFSTLEIQRTEQGDSAMYLCASSPPLGGRANEQFFGPGTRLTVL.

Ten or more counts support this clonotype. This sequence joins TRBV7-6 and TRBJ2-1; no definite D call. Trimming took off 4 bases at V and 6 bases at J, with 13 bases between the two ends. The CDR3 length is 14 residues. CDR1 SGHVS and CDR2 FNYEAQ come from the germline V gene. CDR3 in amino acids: CASSSKVGSNEQFF. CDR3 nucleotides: TGTGCCAGCAGCTCTAAGGTTGGGTCCAATGAGCAGTTCTTC.

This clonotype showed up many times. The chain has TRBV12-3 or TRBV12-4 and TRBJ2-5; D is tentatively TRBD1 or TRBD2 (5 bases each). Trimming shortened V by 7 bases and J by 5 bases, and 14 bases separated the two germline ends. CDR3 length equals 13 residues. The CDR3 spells CASTSRGQETQYF. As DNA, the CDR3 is TGTGCCAGCACCTCCCGGGGCCAGGAGACCCAGTACTTC.

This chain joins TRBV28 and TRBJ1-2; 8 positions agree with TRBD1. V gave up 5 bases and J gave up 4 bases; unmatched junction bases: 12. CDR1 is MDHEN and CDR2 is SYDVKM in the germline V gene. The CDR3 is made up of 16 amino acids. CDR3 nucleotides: TGTGCCAGCAGTCACCCCGCACAGGGGGGCGGCTATGGCTACACCTTC. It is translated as CASSHPAQGGGYGYTF.

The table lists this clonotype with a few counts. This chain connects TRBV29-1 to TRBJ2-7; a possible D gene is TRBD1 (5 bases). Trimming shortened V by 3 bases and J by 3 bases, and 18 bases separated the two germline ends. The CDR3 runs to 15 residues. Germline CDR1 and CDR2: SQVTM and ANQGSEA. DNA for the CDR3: TGCAGCGTTGAGTCAGGGCTGACGGGCGTCTACGAGCAGTACTTC. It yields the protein CSVESGLTGVYEQYF.

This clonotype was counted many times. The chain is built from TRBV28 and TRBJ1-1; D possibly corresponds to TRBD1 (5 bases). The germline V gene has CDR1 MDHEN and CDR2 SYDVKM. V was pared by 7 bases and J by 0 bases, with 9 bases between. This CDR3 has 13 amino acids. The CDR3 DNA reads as TGTGCCAGCATTAAGGGGTTGAACACTGAAGCTTTCTTT. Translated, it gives CASIKGLNTEAFF.

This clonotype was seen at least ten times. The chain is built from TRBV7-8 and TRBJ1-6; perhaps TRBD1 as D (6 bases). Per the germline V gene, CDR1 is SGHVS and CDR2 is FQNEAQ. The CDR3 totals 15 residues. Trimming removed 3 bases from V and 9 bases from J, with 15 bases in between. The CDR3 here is CASSFLTGFSSPLHF. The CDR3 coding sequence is TGTGCCAGCAGCTTTTTGACAGGATTCTCTTCACCCCTCCACTTT.